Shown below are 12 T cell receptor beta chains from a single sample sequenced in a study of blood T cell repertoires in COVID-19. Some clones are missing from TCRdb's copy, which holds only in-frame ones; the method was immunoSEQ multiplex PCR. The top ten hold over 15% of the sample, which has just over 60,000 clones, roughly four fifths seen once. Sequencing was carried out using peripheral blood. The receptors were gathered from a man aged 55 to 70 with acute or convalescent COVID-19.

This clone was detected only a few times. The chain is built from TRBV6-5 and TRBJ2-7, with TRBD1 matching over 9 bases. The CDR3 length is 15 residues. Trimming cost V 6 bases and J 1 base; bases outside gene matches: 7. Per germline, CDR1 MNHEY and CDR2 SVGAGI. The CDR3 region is CASSLRDRVSYEQYF. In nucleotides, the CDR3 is TGTGCCAGCAGCCTCCGGGACAGGGTATCCTACGAGCAGTACTTC.

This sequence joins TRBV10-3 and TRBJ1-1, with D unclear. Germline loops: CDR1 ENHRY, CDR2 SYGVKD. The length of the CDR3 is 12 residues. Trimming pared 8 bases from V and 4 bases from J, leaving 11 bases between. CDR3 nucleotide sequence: TGTGCCATCGGCCCCTCGGGCACTGAAGCTTTCTTT. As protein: CAIGPSGTEAFF.

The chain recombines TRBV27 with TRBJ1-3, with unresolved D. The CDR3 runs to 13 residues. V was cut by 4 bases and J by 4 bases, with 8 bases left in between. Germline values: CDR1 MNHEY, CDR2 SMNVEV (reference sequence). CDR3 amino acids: CASSYNAGNTIYF. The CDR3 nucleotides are TGTGCCAGCAGTTACAACGCCGGAAACACCATATATTTT.

CDR3: CASSSGQGPYNSPLHF. CDR3 sequence (DNA): TGTGCCAGCAGCTCTGGACAGGGCCCCTATAATTCACCCCTCCACTTT. This chain joins TRBV5-4 and TRBJ1-6; 8 bases match TRBD1. The CDR3 length is 16 residues. V shed 3 bases, J shed 2 bases, and the junction held 4 bases outside the gene matches. Germline V lookup: CDR1 SGHNT, CDR2 YYREEE (reference sequence).

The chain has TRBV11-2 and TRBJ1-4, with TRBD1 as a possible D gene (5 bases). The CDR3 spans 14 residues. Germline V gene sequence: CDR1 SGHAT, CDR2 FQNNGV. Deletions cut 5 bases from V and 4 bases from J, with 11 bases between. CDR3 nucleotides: TGTGCCAGCAGCCTCGGGACTTTTAATGAAAAACTGTTTTTT. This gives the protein CASSLGTFNEKLFF.

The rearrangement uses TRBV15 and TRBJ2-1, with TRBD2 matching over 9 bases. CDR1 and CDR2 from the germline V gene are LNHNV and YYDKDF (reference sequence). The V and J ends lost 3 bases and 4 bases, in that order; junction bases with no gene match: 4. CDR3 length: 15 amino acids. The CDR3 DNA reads TGTGCCACCAGCAGGGATACTAGCGGGTACAATGAGCAGTTCTTC. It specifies CATSRDTSGYNEQFF.

CDR3 residues: CASSSTGGYEQYF. For the CDR3, the DNA is TGTGCCAGCAGCTCGACAGGGGGCTACGAGCAGTACTTC. The genes are TRBV7-3 and TRBJ2-7, with 9 bases lining up with TRBD1. The germline V gene encodes CDR1 SGHTA and CDR2 FQGTGA. The CDR3 is 13 residues long. Losses at the gene ends were 4 bases for V and 3 bases for J; bases not matched to a gene: 1.

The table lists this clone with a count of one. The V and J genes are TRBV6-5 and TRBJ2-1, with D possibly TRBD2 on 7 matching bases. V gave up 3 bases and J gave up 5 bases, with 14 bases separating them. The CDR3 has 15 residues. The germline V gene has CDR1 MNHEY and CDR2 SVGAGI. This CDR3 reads CASSYLRGANNEQFF. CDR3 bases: TGTGCCAGCAGTTATCTTCGGGGGGCGAACAATGAGCAGTTCTTC.

In nucleotides, the CDR3 is TGCGCCAGCAGCCCAGGCTCAGGGTACGATCAGCCCCAGCATTTT. Its translation is CASSPGSGYDQPQHF. The chain recombines TRBV5-1 with TRBJ1-5; TRBD1 is a possible D gene (5 bases). The CDR3 sequence is 15 residues long. Trimming removed 4 bases from V and 5 bases from J, with 16 bases in between. Germline V lookup: CDR1 SGHRS, CDR2 YFSETQ. Together with reference TRBV5-1 and TRBJ1-5, the CDR3 gives the full variable domain: KAGVTQTPRYLIKTRGQQVTLSCSPISGHRSVSWYQQTPGQGLQFLFEYFSETQRNKGNFPGRFSGRQFSNSRSEMNVSTLELGDSALYLCASSPGSGYDQPQHFGDGTRLSIL.

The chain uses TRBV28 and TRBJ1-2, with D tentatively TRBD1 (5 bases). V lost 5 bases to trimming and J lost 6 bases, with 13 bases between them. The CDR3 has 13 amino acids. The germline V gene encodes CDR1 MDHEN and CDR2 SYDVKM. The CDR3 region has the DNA TGTGCCAGCAGTCGCCCTCGGGGGGATGGCTACACCTTC. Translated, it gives CASSRPRGDGYTF.

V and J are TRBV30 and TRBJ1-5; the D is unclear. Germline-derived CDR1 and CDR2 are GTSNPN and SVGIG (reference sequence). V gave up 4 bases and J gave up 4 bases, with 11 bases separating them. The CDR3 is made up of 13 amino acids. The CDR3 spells CAWKTGGNQPQHF. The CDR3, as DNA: TGTGCCTGGAAGACGGGAGGGAATCAGCCCCAGCATTTT.

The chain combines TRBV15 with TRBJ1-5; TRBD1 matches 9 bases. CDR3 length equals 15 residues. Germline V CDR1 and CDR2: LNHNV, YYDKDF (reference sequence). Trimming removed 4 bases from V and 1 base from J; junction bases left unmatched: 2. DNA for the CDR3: TGTGCCACCAGCAAAGACAGGGGGAGCAATCAGCCCCAGCATTTT. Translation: CATSKDRGSNQPQHF.